This T cell receptor (beta chain) was profiled in a study of T cell changes during pregnancy in multiple sclerosis. Germline V CDR1 and CDR2: SGHVS, FNYEAQ. The CDR3 consists of 17 residues. V shed 1 base and J shed 4 bases, with 16 bases lying between them. Clones were read by immunoSEQ multiplex PCR, and TCRdb kept only the in-frame ones, dropping some. The profile shows 20,000 to 25,000 clones, about 89% of them singletons. This TCR was recovered from a female donor in good health, enrolled as a control in a pregnancy study. The chain employs TRBV7-6 and TRBJ2-2, with D perhaps matching TRBD1 (6 bases). The specimen comprised CD4+ T cells from peripheral blood mononuclear cells, sampled in the third trimester of pregnancy. The CDR3 region has the DNA TGTGCCAGCAGCTTAGAAGGGGGAAGTTGGGTCACCGGGGAGCTGTTTTTT. Translation gives CASSLEGGSWVTGELFF.